This entry is about one TCR beta chain. Original processing notes: Reference gene primers were amplified, and this amplification served to estimate nucleated cell counts. Sequenced by immunoSEQ multiplex PCR; TCRdb stores in-frame clones only, minus some. V and J calls and clone size are those listed in that table; D and trimming were worked out from the DNA. This table holds 270,000 or so clones, over 70% found once. With V trimmed by 1 base and J by 13 bases, 10 bases remained unmatched. This CDR3 comprises 13 residues. Germline-derived CDR1 and CDR2 are SNHLY and FYNNEI. The entry originates in a study of blood T cell repertoires in COVID-19. Study background: The samples span acute and convalescent COVID-19 from the United States, Italy and Spain.

This TCR came from a human donor in a cohort sampled during active COVID-19. The chain couples TRBV2 to TRBJ2-7; 7 nucleotides align to TRBD1. The material sequenced was peripheral blood. The CDR3 DNA is TGTGCCAGCAGTGAAGGGACAGGACCATTGAATTACTTC. It yields the protein CASSEGTGPLNYF.